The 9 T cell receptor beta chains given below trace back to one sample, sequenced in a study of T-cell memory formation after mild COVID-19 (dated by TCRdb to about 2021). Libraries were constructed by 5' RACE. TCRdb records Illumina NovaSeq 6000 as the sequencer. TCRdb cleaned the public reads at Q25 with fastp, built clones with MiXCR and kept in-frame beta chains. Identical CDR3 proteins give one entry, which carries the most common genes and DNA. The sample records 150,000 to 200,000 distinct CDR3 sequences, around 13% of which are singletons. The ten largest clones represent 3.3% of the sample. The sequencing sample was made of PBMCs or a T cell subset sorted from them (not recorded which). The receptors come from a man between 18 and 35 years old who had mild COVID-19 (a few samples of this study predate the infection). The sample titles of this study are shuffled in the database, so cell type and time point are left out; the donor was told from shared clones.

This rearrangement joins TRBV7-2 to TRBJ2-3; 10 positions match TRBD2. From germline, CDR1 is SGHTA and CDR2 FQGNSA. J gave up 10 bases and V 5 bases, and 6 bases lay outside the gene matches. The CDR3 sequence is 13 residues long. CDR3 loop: CASSPTSGVSQYF. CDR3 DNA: TGTGCCAGCAGCCCAACTAGCGGGGTGTCGCAGTATTTT.

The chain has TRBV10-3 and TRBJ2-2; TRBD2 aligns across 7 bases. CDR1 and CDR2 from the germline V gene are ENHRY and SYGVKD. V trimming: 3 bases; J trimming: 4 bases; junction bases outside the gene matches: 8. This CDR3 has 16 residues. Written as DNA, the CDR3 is TGTGCCATCAGTGACCCGGGGAGGGTGAGCACCGGGGAGCTGTTTTTT. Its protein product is CAISDPGRVSTGELFF.

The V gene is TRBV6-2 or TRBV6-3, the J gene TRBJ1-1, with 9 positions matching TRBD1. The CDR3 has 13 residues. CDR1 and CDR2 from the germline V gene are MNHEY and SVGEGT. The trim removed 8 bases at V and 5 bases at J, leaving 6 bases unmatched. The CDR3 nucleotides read TGTGCCAGCGGAGACAGGGGGGGAACTGAAGCTTTCTTT. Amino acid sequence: CASGDRGGTEAFF.

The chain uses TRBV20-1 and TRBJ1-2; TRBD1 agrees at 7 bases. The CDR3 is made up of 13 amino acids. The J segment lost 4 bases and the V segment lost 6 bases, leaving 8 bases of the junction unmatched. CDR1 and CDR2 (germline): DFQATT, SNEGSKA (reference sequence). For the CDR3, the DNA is TGCAGTGCCACGCGACAGGGTGGCTATGGCTACACCTTC. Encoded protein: CSATRQGGYGYTF.

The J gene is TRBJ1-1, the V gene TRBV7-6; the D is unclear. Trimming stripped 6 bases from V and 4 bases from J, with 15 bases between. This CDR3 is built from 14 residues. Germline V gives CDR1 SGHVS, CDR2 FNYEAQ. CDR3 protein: CASRPAPTATEAFF. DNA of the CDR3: TGTGCCAGCAGACCCGCGCCGACCGCCACTGAAGCTTTCTTT.

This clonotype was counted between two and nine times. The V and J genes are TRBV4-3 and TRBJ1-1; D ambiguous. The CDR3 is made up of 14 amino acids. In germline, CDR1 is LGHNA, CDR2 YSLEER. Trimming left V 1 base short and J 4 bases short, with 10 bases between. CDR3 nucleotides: TGCGCCAGCAGCCAAGGCCAGTCGCGCACTGAAGCTTTCTTT. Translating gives CASSQGQSRTEAFF.

Here the CDR3 DNA reads TGTGCCAGCAGTTTAACTGTGACCGGGGAGCTGTTTTTT. Translation gives CASSLTVTGELFF. The chain joins TRBV27 to TRBJ2-2; no clear D. Germline V CDR1 and CDR2: MNHEY, SMNVEV (reference sequence). Trimming removed 2 bases from V and 5 bases from J, with 6 bases in between. There are 13 residues in the CDR3.

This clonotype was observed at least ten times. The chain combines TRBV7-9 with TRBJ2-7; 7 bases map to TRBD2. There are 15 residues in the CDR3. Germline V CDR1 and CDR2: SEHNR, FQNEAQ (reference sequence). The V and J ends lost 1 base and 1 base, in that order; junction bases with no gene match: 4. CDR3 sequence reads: CASSLVSGRSYEQYF. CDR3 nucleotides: TGTGCCAGCAGCTTAGTTAGCGGGCGATCCTACGAGCAGTACTTC.

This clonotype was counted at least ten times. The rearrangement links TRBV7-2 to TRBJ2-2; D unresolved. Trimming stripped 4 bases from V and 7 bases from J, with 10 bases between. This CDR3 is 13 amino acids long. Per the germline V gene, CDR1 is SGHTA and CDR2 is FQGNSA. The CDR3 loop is CASSWVRSGELFF. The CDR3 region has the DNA TGTGCCAGCAGCTGGGTGCGGAGCGGGGAGCTGTTTTTT.